This T cell receptor beta chain was sequenced in a study of tumor-infiltrating lymphocytes in primary liver carcinoma. Study-level findings and limits: Tumor specimens were characterized by a significantly higher top-250-clone fraction than blood (p = 0.039).

Extraction of RNA together with DNA used roughly 18-32 mg of unsorted bulk tissue. Germline V CDR1 and CDR2: SQVTM, ANQGSEA. V lost 4 bases and J 6 bases, leaving 24 bases between the germline ends. CDR3 size: 17 residues. There are many counts of this clonotype. Its antigen is still unknown. A constant-region primer primed TCR beta cDNA synthesis from about 0.45 ug of total RNA. Three-round nested multiplex PCR performed with slightly modified ARM-PCR produced the TCR beta libraries. Use of TRBV1-TRBV30 forward primers with a C-beta reverse primer characterized the first two PCR rounds, which lasted nine to eleven cycles each. TCRdb reprocessed the multiplex PCR reads via MiXCR and lists one record per CDR3 protein. Among approximately 92,000 distinct CDR3 sequences listed, around 68% were seen once.

This chain joins TRBV29-1 and TRBJ2-2; TRBD2 might be the D (7 bases). Sequencing input: tumor-adjacent normal liver tissue. This TCR came from a man aged 40-50 years with primary liver carcinoma and hepatitis B virus infection. The CDR3 loop is CSVGGSGGIGGAGELFF. The DNA for the CDR3 is TGCAGCGTTGGGGGGTCGGGGGGCATAGGTGGCGCCGGGGAGCTGTTTTTT.